A single sample gave rise to the 14 T cell receptor beta chains below, sequenced in a study of blood T cell repertoires in COVID-19 (dated by TCRdb to the early 2020s). Library preparation was by the immunoSEQ multiplex PCR assay. The clones in this table, taken by TCRdb from immuneACCESS, are in-frame only. Not every clone is retained; where verified, under half of the shortfall comes from an unresolved V gene, and the cause of the rest is unknown. Present in this sample are some 350,000 clones, 88% of which were seen just once. The top ten hold 7.3% of the sample. Sequenced: peripheral blood. Receptor source: a woman in her 70s with COVID-19, enrolled during active disease.

The chain combines TRBV7-8 with TRBJ2-7; TRBD2 matches at 15 bases. The CDR3 is 18 residues long. Losses at the gene ends were 2 bases for V and 1 base for J; bases not matched to a gene: 6. Germline V gene lookup returns CDR1 SGHVS and CDR2 FQNEAQ. The CDR3 DNA follows: TGTGCCAGCAGCTTACGGGGACTAGCGGGGGGTAATTCCTACGAGCAGTACTTC. The encoded protein is CASSLRGLAGGNSYEQYF.

V usage is TRBV29-1 and J usage is TRBJ2-7, with TRBD2 matching over 7 bases. V was clipped by 7 bases and J by 1 base; unmatched bases: 10. The CDR3 sequence is 14 residues long. From germline, CDR1 is SQVTM and CDR2 ANQGSEA. This CDR3 reads CSALQGLRSYEQYF. The CDR3 nucleotides are TGCAGCGCCCTTCAGGGACTAAGGTCCTACGAGCAGTACTTC.

The CDR3 reads CASSPGSNYGYTF. For the CDR3, the DNA is TGTGCCAGCAGCCCAGGGTCGAACTATGGCTACACCTTC. The chain uses TRBV11-2 and TRBJ1-2; weak D call: TRBD1 (5 bases). V lost 5 bases, J lost 2 bases, and 9 bases lay in between. Looked up from germline, CDR1 is SGHAT and CDR2 is FQNNGV. The CDR3 is 13 amino acids.

The V and J genes are TRBV3-1 (or the pseudogene TRBV3-2) and TRBJ1-3; 7 nucleotides align to TRBD1. J gave up 14 bases and V 1 base, and 5 bases lay outside the gene matches. Germline assignment: CDR1 LGHDT and CDR2 YNNKEL (reference sequence). CDR3 length: 12 amino acids. The CDR3 DNA sequence: TGTGCCAGCAGCCAAGGGACAGGATGGGTATATTTT. It yields the protein CASSQGTGWVYF.

This sequence joins TRBV4-1 and TRBJ2-4; 7 bases fit TRBD2. This CDR3 has 16 amino acids. Per germline, CDR1 MGHRA and CDR2 YSYEKL. J was trimmed by 1 base and V by 1 base; bases with no gene match: 4. The CDR3 DNA sequence: TGCGCCAGCAGCCAAGGAGCCGGGGGGGCCAAAAACATTCAGTACTTC. As protein: CASSQGAGGAKNIQYF.

The CDR3 region has the DNA TGTGCCAGCCGCCTTGGACAGTTAACTGAAGCTTTCTTT. This sequence encodes CASRLGQLTEAFF. This chain joins TRBV28 and TRBJ1-1; weak D call: TRBD1 (6 bases). V shed 8 bases and J shed 5 bases, with 15 bases lying between them. The CDR3 runs to 13 residues. Germline V CDR1 and CDR2: MDHEN, SYDVKM.

This clone came up a few times. The rearrangement uses TRBV2 and TRBJ2-7, with D maybe TRBD1 (7 bases). Trimming took 8 bases from V and 4 from J, leaving 18 bases between them. The CDR3 contains 14 residues. Germline V gene lookup returns CDR1 SNHLY and CDR2 FYNNEI. The DNA for the CDR3 is TGTGCCAGCTCCCTCGGCAGGGGGGCTTACGAGCAGTACTTC. Residues: CASSLGRGAYEQYF.

V usage is TRBV29-1 and J usage is TRBJ2-7; a possible D gene is TRBD2 (6 bases). Per germline, CDR1 SQVTM and CDR2 ANQGSEA. The CDR3 spans 14 residues. The V end was cut by 3 bases, the J end by 0 bases, with 12 bases between. CDR3 sequence reads: CSVESPEGSYEQYF. DNA for the CDR3: TGCAGCGTTGAGTCGCCGGAGGGCTCCTACGAGCAGTACTTC.

This chain uses TRBV25-1 with TRBJ2-2; D uncertain. The V and J ends lost 3 bases and 5 bases respectively, with 13 bases between them. Germline V gene lookup returns CDR1 MGHDK and CDR2 SYGVNS. This CDR3 comprises 15 residues. Here the CDR3 reads CASSDWARQTGELFF. CDR3 bases: TGTGCCAGCAGTGATTGGGCCCGGCAGACCGGGGAGCTGTTTTTT.

This chain connects TRBV7-9 to TRBJ1-6; 10 nucleotides align to TRBD1. V shed 3 bases and J 9 bases; nucleotides not matched to a gene: 8. The germline CDR1 and CDR2 sequences are SEHNR and FQNEAQ (reference sequence). The CDR3 is 16 residues long. The CDR3 region is CASSFYRDRGSSPLHF. For the CDR3, the DNA is TGTGCCAGCAGCTTTTACCGGGACAGGGGTAGTTCACCCCTCCACTTT.

The chain employs TRBV7-2 and TRBJ2-3, with TRBD2 matching 10 bases. This CDR3 has 15 residues. Looked up from germline, CDR1 is SGHTA and CDR2 is FQGNSA. With 7 bases clipped from V and 3 bases from J, the junction kept 7 bases outside the gene matches. The CDR3 sequence is CASILSGGWTDTQYF. DNA of the CDR3: TGTGCCAGCATCCTTAGCGGGGGGTGGACAGATACGCAGTATTTT.

The J gene is TRBJ1-1, the V gene TRBV7-2; the match to TRBD1 covers 9 bases. V gave up 5 bases and J gave up 1 base; unmatched junction bases: 5. This CDR3 is built from 15 residues. CDR1 and CDR2 (germline): SGHTA, FQGNSA. As DNA, the CDR3 is TGTGCCAGCAGCCTTACAGGGGGCACGAACACTGAAGCTTTCTTT. It codes for CASSLTGGTNTEAFF.

The chain couples TRBV11-2 to TRBJ1-4, with D possibly being TRBD1 (6 bases). Germline V gene data show CDR1 as SGHAT and CDR2 as FQNNGV. This CDR3 has 16 amino acids. V lost 1 base to trimming and J lost 6 bases, with 15 bases between them. This chain's CDR3 is CASSLGQVAPDEKLFF. The DNA of the CDR3 is TGTGCCAGCAGCTTAGGACAGGTAGCCCCGGATGAAAAACTGTTTTTT.

V is TRBV30 and J is TRBJ2-7; weak D call: TRBD1 (6 bases). Germline values: CDR1 GTSNPN, CDR2 SVGIG (reference sequence). Trimming stripped 3 bases from V and 2 bases from J, with 8 bases between. The CDR3 has 12 residues. The CDR3 region has the DNA TGTGCCTGGAGCAGGGGCCCCTACGAGCAGTACTTC. Amino acids: CAWSRGPYEQYF.